Listed here is a single TCR beta chain. Its matching antigen is unknown. This record belongs to a study of cytomegalovirus exposure and HLA in healthy donors. General observations from the study: In a later analysis, specific HLA alleles were associated with around 17,000 TCR beta sequences at a 0.05 false discovery rate. For most TCR beta V segments, an earlier analysis put the productive rate at about 90% or about 30% of the time. The authors considered a cluster of highly shared sequence variants likely to be a sequencing artifact.

The PCR made use of 60 Vbeta and 13 Jbeta primers. Per the study methods: Around 10 million of the 80 million or so unique TCR beta chains counted in a later analysis were shared. Sequenced by immunoSEQ multiplex PCR; TCRdb stores in-frame clones only, minus some. D and trimming come from the DNA, and the V and J calls and clone size come from that table. This sample has 35,000 to 45,000 clones, with roughly 76% found just once. Germline CDR1 and CDR2: SGHRS and YFSETQ. Trimming removed 4 bases from V and 4 bases from J; junction bases left unmatched: 4. The CDR3 has 13 residues. This rearrangement joins TRBV5-1 to TRBJ1-2, with 7 bases identical to TRBD1. The sequenced sample was PBMCs. The TCR sequence derives from a woman under 40 in good health and CMV-seropositive. The CDR3 sequence: CASSLGQSYGYTF. The CDR3 DNA reads TGCGCCAGCAGCCTGGGACAGTCCTATGGCTACACCTTC.